Listed below are T cell receptor beta chains from one sample, sequenced in a study of blood T cell repertoires in COVID-19. Sequencing was performed with immunoSEQ multiplex PCR; in TCRdb, only in-frame clones are kept and a portion is missing. The table records roughly 70,000 clones, less than 75% of them present only once. Specimen: peripheral blood. The receptors originated from a man between 60 and 75 years old with acute or convalescent COVID-19. Both conserved end residues are part of each CDR3. Fields, in order: D gene, V gene, CDR3 length, J gene, clone size, CDR3 DNA, CDR3 protein. The D gene is left open where the match is weak. Size values are once, few and many counts, or a class for expanded clones, and some rows have none.

D: NA
V: TRBV7-9
length: 14
J: TRBJ1-5
size: NA
DNA: TGTGCCAGCAGCTTACTCGGAGGCAATCAGCCCCAGCATTTT
CDR3: CASSLLGGNQPQHF

D: NA
V: TRBV28
length: 13
J: TRBJ2-5
size: NA
DNA: TGTGCCAGCAGTCCCGGCGGGCCAGAGACCCAGTACTTC
CDR3: CASSPGGPETQYF

D: NA
V: TRBV6-5
length: 13
J: TRBJ1-2
size: NA
DNA: TGTGCCAGCAGCCGCGACAGGTTGGATGGCTACACCTTC
CDR3: CASSRDRLDGYTF

D: TRBD1
V: TRBV5-3
length: 16
J: TRBJ2-6
size: NA
DNA: TGTGCCAGAAGCACAGGACAGGGGACTGGGGCCAACGTCCTGACTTTC
CDR3: CARSTGQGTGANVLTF

D: TRBD1
V: TRBV7-8
length: 14
J: TRBJ2-5
size: NA
DNA: TGTGCCAGCAGCGCGGGGACAGGGTTGGAGACCCAGTACTTC
CDR3: CASSAGTGLETQYF

D: TRBD2
V: TRBV11-3
length: 16
J: TRBJ2-2
size: NA
DNA: TGTGCCAGCAGCTTAGGGATAGCGGGGAACACCGGGGAGCTGTTTTTT
CDR3: CASSLGIAGNTGELFF

D: NA
V: TRBV7-8
length: 16
J: TRBJ2-2
size: NA
DNA: TGTGCCAGCAGCTCCGACACGCTAAAGAACACCGGGGAGCTGTTTTTT
CDR3: CASSSDTLKNTGELFF

D: TRBD1
V: TRBV5-1
length: 17
J: TRBJ2-5
size: NA
DNA: TGCGCCAGCAGCCGGGGACAGGGGGCCTTGTACCAAGAGACCCAGTACTTC
CDR3: CASSRGQGALYQETQYF

D: NA
V: TRBV6-5
length: 11
J: TRBJ2-1
size: NA
DNA: TGTGCCAGCATGAGGAACAATGAGCAGTTCTTC
CDR3: CASMRNNEQFF

D: NA
V: TRBV10-2
length: 15
J: TRBJ1-2
size: NA
DNA: TGCGCCAGCAGCGTTTTAACAGGGATCGGAAATGGCTACACCTTC
CDR3: CASSVLTGIGNGYTF

D: NA
V: TRBV5-1
length: 14
J: TRBJ2-7
size: NA
DNA: TGCGCCAGCAGTCGCGGGGTTGGGGGCTACGAGCAGTACTTC
CDR3: CASSRGVGGYEQYF

D: TRBD1
V: TRBV11-3
length: 15
J: TRBJ2-1
size: medium-sized
DNA: TGTGCCAGCAGCTTAGAGGGACAGGGAGGCAATGAGCAGTTCTTC
CDR3: CASSLEGQGGNEQFF

D: TRBD2
V: TRBV7-8
length: 14
J: TRBJ2-5
size: NA
DNA: TGTGCCAGCAGTCGGCGGGGGGCGGGAGAGACCCAGTACTTC
CDR3: CASSRRGAGETQYF

D: TRBD2
V: TRBV7-9
length: 16
J: TRBJ2-7
size: NA
DNA: TGTGCCAGCAGCCCCGGGACTAGCGGGAGGAATTACGAGCAGTACTTC
CDR3: CASSPGTSGRNYEQYF

D: NA
V: TRBV24-1
length: 15
J: TRBJ2-1
size: few
DNA: TGTGCCACCAGTGATCGGGACTTTTCCTACAATGAGCAGTTCTTC
CDR3: CATSDRDFSYNEQFF

D: TRBD2
V: TRBV7-8
length: 17
J: TRBJ2-3
size: NA
DNA: TGTGCCAGCAGCTTAGAGGGACTAGCGGGGTTCACAGATACGCAGTATTTT
CDR3: CASSLEGLAGFTDTQYF

D: NA
V: TRBV27
length: 14
J: TRBJ1-5
size: NA
DNA: TGTGCCAGCAGTTTACCCGGGTATAGTCAGCCCCAGCATTTT
CDR3: CASSLPGYSQPQHF

D: NA
V: TRBV6-6
length: 12
J: TRBJ1-5
size: NA
DNA: TGTGCCAGCACCAACAATGGAGGGTCCCAGCATTTT
CDR3: CASTNNGGSQHF

D: TRBD2
V: TRBV6-6
length: 15
J: TRBJ2-1
size: few
DNA: TGTGCCAGCAGTGGCGGGAGGTACTCCTACAATGAGCAGTTCTTC
CDR3: CASSGGRYSYNEQFF

D: TRBD2
V: TRBV2
length: 16
J: TRBJ2-1
size: few
DNA: TGTGCCAGCAGTGAAGTTTGGACTAGCGGCCACAATGAGCAGTTCTTC
CDR3: CASSEVWTSGHNEQFF

D: TRBD2
V: TRBV5-5
length: 15
J: TRBJ2-7
size: NA
DNA: TGTGCCAGCAGTCGACTAGCGGGAGATGCCCACGAGCAGTACTTC
CDR3: CASSRLAGDAHEQYF

D: NA
V: TRBV5-1
length: 17
J: TRBJ1-4
size: NA
DNA: TGCGCCAGCAGCTTGAGGCCGACAGAGGCAACTAATGAAAAACTGTTTTTT
CDR3: CASSLRPTEATNEKLFF

D: NA
V: TRBV11-2
length: 15
J: TRBJ2-3
size: NA
DNA: TGTGCCAGCAGCTTAGTTCCTGTGTTGACAGATACGCAGTATTTT
CDR3: CASSLVPVLTDTQYF

D: TRBD2
V: TRBV3-1/TRBV3-2
length: 14
J: TRBJ2-7
size: once
DNA: TGTGCCAGCAGCCGACCGGGACTAGTCTACGAGCAGTACTTC
CDR3: CASSRPGLVYEQYF

D: TRBD1
V: TRBV9
length: 15
J: TRBJ1-1
size: NA
DNA: TGTGCCAGCAGCGACCGGGACAGGGGAAGGGGGGAAGCTTTCTTT
CDR3: CASSDRDRGRGEAFF

D: TRBD2
V: TRBV7-3
length: 15
J: TRBJ2-1
size: few
DNA: TGTGCCAGCAGCTTAAGCGGGGGTTCCTACAATGAGCAGTTCTTC
CDR3: CASSLSGGSYNEQFF

D: TRBD1
V: TRBV6-5
length: 14
J: TRBJ2-2
size: NA
DNA: TGTGCCAGCAGTCGGACAGGGGGCCTCGGGGAGCTGTTTTTT
CDR3: CASSRTGGLGELFF

D: NA
V: TRBV2
length: 14
J: TRBJ2-7
size: NA
DNA: TGTGCCAGCAGCACTAGCAGACTCTCCTACGAGCAGTACTTC
CDR3: CASSTSRLSYEQYF

D: NA
V: TRBV28
length: 12
J: TRBJ2-7
size: NA
DNA: TGTGCCAGCAATTCACCAGGGAAAGAGCAGTACTTC
CDR3: CASNSPGKEQYF

D: NA
V: TRBV9
length: 14
J: TRBJ2-7
size: NA
DNA: TGTGCCAGCAGCCTAGACAGCGGACCCTACGAGCAGTACTTC
CDR3: CASSLDSGPYEQYF

D: NA
V: TRBV6-5
length: 12
J: TRBJ1-6
size: NA
DNA: TGTGCCAGCAGGGAGTCTAATTCACCCCTCCACTTT
CDR3: CASRESNSPLHF

D: NA
V: TRBV2
length: 16
J: TRBJ2-5
size: NA
DNA: TGTGCCAGCAGTGGGCTTTGGGGAAGGGTGGAGGGGACCCAGTACTTC
CDR3: CASSGLWGRVEGTQYF

D: NA
V: TRBV6-6
length: 14
J: TRBJ1-1
size: NA
DNA: TGTGCCAGCAGTTACTCACGAGGGGGTGGTGAAGCTTTCTTT
CDR3: CASSYSRGGGEAFF

D: NA
V: TRBV5-5
length: 14
J: TRBJ1-1
size: NA
DNA: TGTGCCAGCAGCCCCAGGTTTATGAACACTGAAGCTTTCTTT
CDR3: CASSPRFMNTEAFF

D: NA
V: TRBV19
length: 15
J: TRBJ2-5
size: NA
DNA: TGTGCCAGTAGTATGAGCCAGGCCTACCAAGAGACCCAGTACTTC
CDR3: CASSMSQAYQETQYF

D: NA
V: TRBV20-1
length: 15
J: TRBJ1-3
size: NA
DNA: TGCAGTGCTAGTACGGGGATTTGGTCGCGGAACACCATATATTTT
CDR3: CSASTGIWSRNTIYF

D: TRBD1
V: TRBV28
length: 16
J: TRBJ1-2
size: NA
DNA: TGTGCCAGCAGCGAAGGGACAGGGGGCGGGGACTATGGCTACACCTTC
CDR3: CASSEGTGGGDYGYTF

D: TRBD2
V: TRBV9
length: 18
J: TRBJ2-3
size: NA
DNA: TGTGCCAGCAGCGAGCGCAGGGATTCAAGCGGGGGGGCGGATACGCAGTATTTT
CDR3: CASSERRDSSGGADTQYF

D: TRBD2
V: TRBV28
length: 16
J: TRBJ2-1
size: NA
DNA: TGTGCCAGCAGTCGCGCGACTAGCGGGGTTCACAATGAGCAGTTCTTC
CDR3: CASSRATSGVHNEQFF

D: TRBD1
V: TRBV6-5
length: 15
J: TRBJ1-6
size: NA
DNA: TGTGCCAGCAGCCAGACAGGGGGCGTGAATTCACCCCTCCACTTT
CDR3: CASSQTGGVNSPLHF

D: NA
V: TRBV11-2
length: 13
J: TRBJ1-1
size: NA
DNA: TGTGCCAGCAGCTTAGCCCAGTACACTGAAGCTTTCTTT
CDR3: CASSLAQYTEAFF

D: TRBD1
V: TRBV5-1
length: 14
J: TRBJ2-2
size: NA
DNA: TGCGCCAGCAGGGACAGGCAGAACACCGGGGAGCTGTTTTTT
CDR3: CASRDRQNTGELFF

D: TRBD1
V: TRBV11-2
length: 15
J: TRBJ2-3
size: NA
DNA: TGTGCCAGCAGCTTAGATGGACAGGGCACAGATACGCAGTATTTT
CDR3: CASSLDGQGTDTQYF

D: TRBD1
V: TRBV30
length: 14
J: TRBJ2-2
size: NA
DNA: TGTGCCTGGTCCCCCGACAGGGCGGGCGGGGAGCTGTTTTTT
CDR3: CAWSPDRAGGELFF

D: TRBD1
V: TRBV28
length: 15
J: TRBJ1-6
size: NA
DNA: TGTGCCAGCAGTTTGTTTTCAGGGGGGAATTCACCCCTCCACTTT
CDR3: CASSLFSGGNSPLHF

D: NA
V: TRBV5-6
length: 14
J: TRBJ2-7
size: NA
DNA: TGTGCCAGCAGCTTGGACGGGAGCTCGTACGAGCAGTACTTC
CDR3: CASSLDGSSYEQYF

D: NA
V: TRBV7-9
length: 12
J: TRBJ1-5
size: NA
DNA: TGTGCCAGCAGCAACAGGATCCAGCCCCAGCATTTT
CDR3: CASSNRIQPQHF

D: TRBD1
V: TRBV10-2
length: 15
J: TRBJ1-1
size: NA
DNA: TGCGCCAGCCGGACAGGGGGCGCAGGACCCAACCGAGCTTTCTTT
CDR3: CASRTGGAGPNRAFF

D: NA
V: TRBV5-1
length: 15
J: TRBJ1-6
size: few
DNA: TGCGCCAGCAGCTTCTTTGGGAGGGTGGATTCACCCCTCCACTTT
CDR3: CASSFFGRVDSPLHF

D: NA
V: TRBV7-9
length: 18
J: TRBJ2-1
size: few
DNA: TGTGCCAGCAGCTTAGTGGACTCCGGGAGAAGCTCCTACAATGAGCAGTTCTTC
CDR3: CASSLVDSGRSSYNEQFF

D: NA
V: TRBV5-1
length: 13
J: TRBJ1-1
size: NA
DNA: TGCGCCAGCAGCTTGCTGGGGCTTACTGAAGCTTTCTTT
CDR3: CASSLLGLTEAFF

D: NA
V: TRBV7-6
length: 14
J: TRBJ2-5
size: NA
DNA: TGTGCCAGCAGCTTAGGTCAGGAGGGAGAGACCCAGTACTTC
CDR3: CASSLGQEGETQYF

D: NA
V: TRBV14
length: 13
J: TRBJ1-1
size: many
DNA: TGTGCCAGCAGCCTAGACAGTAACACTGAAGCTTTCTTT
CDR3: CASSLDSNTEAFF

D: NA
V: TRBV7-9
length: 13
J: TRBJ2-1
size: many
DNA: TGTGCCGGGGCAACGAGCTCCTACAATGAGCAGTTCTTC
CDR3: CAGATSSYNEQFF

D: NA
V: TRBV19
length: 15
J: TRBJ2-7
size: NA
DNA: TGTGCCAGTAGTATTCGACCGGACAGTGTAGACGAGCAGTACTTC
CDR3: CASSIRPDSVDEQYF

D: NA
V: TRBV21-1
length: 11
J: TRBJ1-2
size: NA
DNA: TGTGCCAGCGTGGGGGCTTGGGGCTACACCTTC
CDR3: CASVGAWGYTF

D: TRBD1
V: TRBV19
length: 15
J: TRBJ1-5
size: medium-sized
DNA: TGTGCCAGTAGTTCAGACAGGGTGACTGATCAGCCCCAGCATTTT
CDR3: CASSSDRVTDQPQHF

D: NA
V: TRBV11-3
length: 13
J: TRBJ2-5
size: NA
DNA: TGTGCCAGCAGCTTAGGTCAGGAAGAGACCCAGTACTTC
CDR3: CASSLGQEETQYF

D: TRBD1
V: TRBV2
length: 15
J: TRBJ2-2
size: NA
DNA: TGTGCCAGCAGTCGGGACAGGGGAAGGACCGGGGAGCTGTTTTTT
CDR3: CASSRDRGRTGELFF